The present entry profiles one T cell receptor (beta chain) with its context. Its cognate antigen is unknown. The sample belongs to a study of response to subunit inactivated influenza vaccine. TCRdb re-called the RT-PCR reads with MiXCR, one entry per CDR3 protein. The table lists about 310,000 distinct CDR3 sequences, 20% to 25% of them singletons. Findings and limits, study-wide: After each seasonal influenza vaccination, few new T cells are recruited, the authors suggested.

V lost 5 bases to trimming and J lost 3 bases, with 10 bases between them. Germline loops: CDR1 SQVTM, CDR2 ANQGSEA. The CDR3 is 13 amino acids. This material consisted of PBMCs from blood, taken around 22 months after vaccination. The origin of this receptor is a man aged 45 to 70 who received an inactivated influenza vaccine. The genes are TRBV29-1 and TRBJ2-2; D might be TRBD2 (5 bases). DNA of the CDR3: TGCAGCGTTTGGCTAGCCTACACCGGGGAGCTGTTTTTT. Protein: CSVWLAYTGELFF.